This T cell receptor (beta chain) emerged from a study of T cell responses to AZD1222 COVID-19 vaccine. Study-level findings and limits: Sampling that yielded the repertoires occurred only after the peak T cell response. The study identified only five or six AZD1222 recipients as seropositive at baseline. Unmutated variant regions reportedly attract nearly half of all spike-specific TCRs. The donors showed a predominance of white British ancestry and of females, with possible underestimation of clonal diversity.

Profiled with immunoSEQ multiplex PCR; TCRdb holds only in-frame clones, not every one. The table has 150,000 or so clones, 90% to 95% seen once. Worth noting for this clone: Antigen unknown.

Trimming took 7 bases from V and 0 from J, leaving 16 bases between them. CDR3 length equals 15 residues. Germline V gene lookup returns CDR1 SGHTA and CDR2 FQGNSA. The source of this sequence is an adult who received the AZD1222 COVID-19 vaccine. The specimen was peripheral blood, collected 28 days after the second AZD1222 dose. The chain has TRBV7-2 and TRBJ2-7; D gene uncertain. This chain's CDR3 is CASTEGGVSSYEQYF. The CDR3, as DNA: TGTGCCAGCACGGAAGGTGGGGTAAGCTCCTACGAGCAGTACTTC.